Shown below are 14 T cell receptor beta chains from a single sample sequenced in a study of cytomegalovirus exposure and HLA in healthy donors (dated by TCRdb to between 2016 and 2019). Library construction relied on the immunoSEQ multiplex PCR assay. For the multiplex PCR, a mixture combining 60 forward primers for TCR Vbeta segments and 13 reverse primers for TCR Jbeta segments was used. In TCRdb, the immuneACCESS table is reduced to in-frame sequences with V and J assigned. These tables do not hold every clone; where another copy was compared, an unresolved V gene accounts for under half, and the others remain unexplained. In this sample the table shows about 110,000 clones, 75% of which occur a single time. Of the sample, roughly 2.9% falls within the top ten clones. Specimen: PBMCs. The receptor source for this set is a male donor in good health and CMV-seropositive.

Only a few counts were recorded for this clone. CDR3 region: CASSPGQGHNEQFF. The CDR3 region has the DNA TGTGCCAGCAGCCCGGGACAGGGCCACAATGAGCAGTTCTTC. The chain couples TRBV7-2 to TRBJ2-1, with 9 bases aligning to TRBD1. J gave up 5 bases and V 5 bases, and 4 bases lay outside the gene matches. The germline gives CDR1 SGHTA, CDR2 FQGNSA. This CDR3 has 14 amino acids.

This chain connects TRBV4-3 to TRBJ1-6, with D possibly being TRBD1 (5 bases). Germline V gene sequence: CDR1 LGHNA, CDR2 YSLEER. The CDR3 covers 14 residues. V was pared by 1 base and J by 9 bases, with 10 bases between. CDR3 region: CASSQGTFGSPLHF. The CDR3 DNA reads as TGCGCCAGCAGCCAAGGGACATTCGGTTCACCCCTCCACTTT.

The chain joins TRBV4-2 to TRBJ1-1; possible D gene TRBD1, 5 bases. This CDR3 is 14 amino acids long. The ends were cut back, 0 bases at V and 10 bases at J, with 15 bases in the middle. Germline lookup yields CDR1 LGHNA and CDR2 YNFKEQ. The CDR3 is CASSQDWQGLRAFF. CDR3 DNA: TGTGCCAGCAGCCAAGACTGGCAGGGCCTTCGAGCTTTCTTT.

The count of this clone is one. The chain employs TRBV5-1 and TRBJ1-2; 8 nucleotides agree with TRBD1. Trimming at V came to 1 base and at J to 13 bases, leaving 12 bases not matched to a gene. This CDR3 has 14 amino acids. Germline assignment: CDR1 SGHRS and CDR2 YFSETQ. The CDR3 loop is CASSLLVDRDSRTF. The CDR3 DNA follows: TGCGCCAGCAGCTTGCTGGTGGACAGGGACTCCCGCACCTTC.

This clone was observed a single time. V and J are TRBV6-5 and TRBJ1-5, with unresolved D. CDR1 and CDR2 (germline): MNHEY, SVGAGI. Trimming removed 5 bases from V and 7 bases from J, with 15 bases in between. CDR3 length: 14 residues. CDR3 in amino acids: CASSTPGSGQPQHF. In DNA, the CDR3 is TGTGCCAGCAGTACCCCCGGGTCCGGGCAGCCCCAGCATTTT.

CDR3 protein: CASSLALGLQAFF. CDR3 DNA sequence: TGTGCCAGCAGCTTAGCGTTGGGGCTACAAGCTTTCTTT. The genes are TRBV7-3 and TRBJ1-1, with D possibly being TRBD1 (5 bases). The V end lost 2 bases, the J end lost 9 bases, and 13 bases lay between the germline ends. The CDR3 extends over 13 amino acids. CDR1 and CDR2 (germline): SGHTA, FQGTGA.

The rearrangement uses TRBV4-2 and TRBJ2-7, with 12 bases identical to TRBD2. Germline lookup yields CDR1 LGHNA and CDR2 YNFKEQ. With 4 bases clipped from V and 4 bases from J, the junction kept 5 bases outside the gene matches. The CDR3 runs to 15 residues. The CDR3 protein is CASSPLAGGKYEQYF. CDR3 nucleotides: TGTGCCAGCAGCCCACTAGCGGGAGGAAAATACGAGCAGTACTTC.

The chain has TRBV7-2 and TRBJ2-5, with no clear D. CDR3 length: 13 residues. In germline, CDR1 is SGHTA, CDR2 FQGNSA. Trimming took 0 bases from V and 1 from J, leaving 3 bases between them. DNA for the CDR3: TGTGCCAGCAGCTTAGCGCGCCAAGAGACCCAGTACTTC. As protein: CASSLARQETQYF. Supplemented by reference TRBV7-2 and TRBJ2-5, the full variable domain reads GAGVSQSPSNKVTEKGKDVELRCDPISGHTALYWYRQSLGQGLEFLIYFQGNSAPDKSGLPSDRFSAERTGGSVSTLTIQRTQQEDSAVYLCASSLARQETQYFGPGTRLLVL.

For the CDR3, the DNA is TGTGCCAGCAGGGACAGGTTTGGAGAGCAGTACTTC. Its translation is CASRDRFGEQYF. This chain connects TRBV25-1 to TRBJ2-7, with 7 bases aligning to TRBD1. This CDR3 has 12 amino acids. Per the germline V gene, CDR1 is MGHDK and CDR2 is SYGVNS. J gave up 7 bases and V 6 bases, and 6 bases lay outside the gene matches.

V is TRBV18 and J is TRBJ2-7; TRBD2 matches 7 bases. CDR1 KGHSH and CDR2 LQKENI come from the germline V gene. This CDR3 spans 15 amino acids. Trimming removed 6 bases from V and 0 bases from J; junction bases left unmatched: 8. The CDR3 DNA sequence: TGTGCCAGCTCGAGTACTAGCGCCAACTCCTACGAGCAGTACTTC. This sequence encodes CASSSTSANSYEQYF.

V is TRBV4-1 and J is TRBJ2-1, with 10 positions matching TRBD1. Germline CDR1 is MGHRA and CDR2 is YSYEKL. CDR3 length: 16 amino acids. V shed 3 bases and J 9 bases; nucleotides not matched to a gene: 11. This chain's CDR3 is CASSQPRDRGRGEQFF. CDR3 DNA sequence: TGCGCCAGCAGCCAGCCCCGGGACAGGGGTCGGGGTGAGCAGTTCTTC.

The chain has TRBV30 and TRBJ2-1; 7 positions match TRBD2. The V and J ends lost 4 bases and 6 bases, in that order; junction bases with no gene match: 6. The CDR3 loop spans 13 amino acids. Germline V lookup: CDR1 GTSNPN, CDR2 SVGIG (reference sequence). CDR3 coding DNA: TGTGCCTGGACTAGCGGACACAGCAATGAGCAGTTCTTC. It is translated as CAWTSGHSNEQFF.

The chain joins TRBV6-5 to TRBJ2-3, with 7 bases that match TRBD1. V trimming: 4 bases; J trimming: 2 bases; junction bases outside the gene matches: 6. The germline CDR1 and CDR2 sequences are MNHEY and SVGAGI. The length of the CDR3 is 15 residues. The DNA of the CDR3 is TGTGCCAGCAGTTCAAGGGGGCGCCCCACAGATACGCAGTATTTT. Its translation is CASSSRGRPTDTQYF.

The V gene is TRBV11-2, the J gene TRBJ1-1; possible D gene TRBD1, 5 bases. CDR1 and CDR2 from the germline V gene are SGHAT and FQNNGV. Trimming removed 5 bases from V and 6 bases from J, with 16 bases in between. CDR3 size: 14 residues. The CDR3 loop is CASSPAAGRPEAFF. In nucleotides, the CDR3 is TGTGCCAGCAGCCCCGCGGCAGGGAGGCCTGAAGCTTTCTTT.